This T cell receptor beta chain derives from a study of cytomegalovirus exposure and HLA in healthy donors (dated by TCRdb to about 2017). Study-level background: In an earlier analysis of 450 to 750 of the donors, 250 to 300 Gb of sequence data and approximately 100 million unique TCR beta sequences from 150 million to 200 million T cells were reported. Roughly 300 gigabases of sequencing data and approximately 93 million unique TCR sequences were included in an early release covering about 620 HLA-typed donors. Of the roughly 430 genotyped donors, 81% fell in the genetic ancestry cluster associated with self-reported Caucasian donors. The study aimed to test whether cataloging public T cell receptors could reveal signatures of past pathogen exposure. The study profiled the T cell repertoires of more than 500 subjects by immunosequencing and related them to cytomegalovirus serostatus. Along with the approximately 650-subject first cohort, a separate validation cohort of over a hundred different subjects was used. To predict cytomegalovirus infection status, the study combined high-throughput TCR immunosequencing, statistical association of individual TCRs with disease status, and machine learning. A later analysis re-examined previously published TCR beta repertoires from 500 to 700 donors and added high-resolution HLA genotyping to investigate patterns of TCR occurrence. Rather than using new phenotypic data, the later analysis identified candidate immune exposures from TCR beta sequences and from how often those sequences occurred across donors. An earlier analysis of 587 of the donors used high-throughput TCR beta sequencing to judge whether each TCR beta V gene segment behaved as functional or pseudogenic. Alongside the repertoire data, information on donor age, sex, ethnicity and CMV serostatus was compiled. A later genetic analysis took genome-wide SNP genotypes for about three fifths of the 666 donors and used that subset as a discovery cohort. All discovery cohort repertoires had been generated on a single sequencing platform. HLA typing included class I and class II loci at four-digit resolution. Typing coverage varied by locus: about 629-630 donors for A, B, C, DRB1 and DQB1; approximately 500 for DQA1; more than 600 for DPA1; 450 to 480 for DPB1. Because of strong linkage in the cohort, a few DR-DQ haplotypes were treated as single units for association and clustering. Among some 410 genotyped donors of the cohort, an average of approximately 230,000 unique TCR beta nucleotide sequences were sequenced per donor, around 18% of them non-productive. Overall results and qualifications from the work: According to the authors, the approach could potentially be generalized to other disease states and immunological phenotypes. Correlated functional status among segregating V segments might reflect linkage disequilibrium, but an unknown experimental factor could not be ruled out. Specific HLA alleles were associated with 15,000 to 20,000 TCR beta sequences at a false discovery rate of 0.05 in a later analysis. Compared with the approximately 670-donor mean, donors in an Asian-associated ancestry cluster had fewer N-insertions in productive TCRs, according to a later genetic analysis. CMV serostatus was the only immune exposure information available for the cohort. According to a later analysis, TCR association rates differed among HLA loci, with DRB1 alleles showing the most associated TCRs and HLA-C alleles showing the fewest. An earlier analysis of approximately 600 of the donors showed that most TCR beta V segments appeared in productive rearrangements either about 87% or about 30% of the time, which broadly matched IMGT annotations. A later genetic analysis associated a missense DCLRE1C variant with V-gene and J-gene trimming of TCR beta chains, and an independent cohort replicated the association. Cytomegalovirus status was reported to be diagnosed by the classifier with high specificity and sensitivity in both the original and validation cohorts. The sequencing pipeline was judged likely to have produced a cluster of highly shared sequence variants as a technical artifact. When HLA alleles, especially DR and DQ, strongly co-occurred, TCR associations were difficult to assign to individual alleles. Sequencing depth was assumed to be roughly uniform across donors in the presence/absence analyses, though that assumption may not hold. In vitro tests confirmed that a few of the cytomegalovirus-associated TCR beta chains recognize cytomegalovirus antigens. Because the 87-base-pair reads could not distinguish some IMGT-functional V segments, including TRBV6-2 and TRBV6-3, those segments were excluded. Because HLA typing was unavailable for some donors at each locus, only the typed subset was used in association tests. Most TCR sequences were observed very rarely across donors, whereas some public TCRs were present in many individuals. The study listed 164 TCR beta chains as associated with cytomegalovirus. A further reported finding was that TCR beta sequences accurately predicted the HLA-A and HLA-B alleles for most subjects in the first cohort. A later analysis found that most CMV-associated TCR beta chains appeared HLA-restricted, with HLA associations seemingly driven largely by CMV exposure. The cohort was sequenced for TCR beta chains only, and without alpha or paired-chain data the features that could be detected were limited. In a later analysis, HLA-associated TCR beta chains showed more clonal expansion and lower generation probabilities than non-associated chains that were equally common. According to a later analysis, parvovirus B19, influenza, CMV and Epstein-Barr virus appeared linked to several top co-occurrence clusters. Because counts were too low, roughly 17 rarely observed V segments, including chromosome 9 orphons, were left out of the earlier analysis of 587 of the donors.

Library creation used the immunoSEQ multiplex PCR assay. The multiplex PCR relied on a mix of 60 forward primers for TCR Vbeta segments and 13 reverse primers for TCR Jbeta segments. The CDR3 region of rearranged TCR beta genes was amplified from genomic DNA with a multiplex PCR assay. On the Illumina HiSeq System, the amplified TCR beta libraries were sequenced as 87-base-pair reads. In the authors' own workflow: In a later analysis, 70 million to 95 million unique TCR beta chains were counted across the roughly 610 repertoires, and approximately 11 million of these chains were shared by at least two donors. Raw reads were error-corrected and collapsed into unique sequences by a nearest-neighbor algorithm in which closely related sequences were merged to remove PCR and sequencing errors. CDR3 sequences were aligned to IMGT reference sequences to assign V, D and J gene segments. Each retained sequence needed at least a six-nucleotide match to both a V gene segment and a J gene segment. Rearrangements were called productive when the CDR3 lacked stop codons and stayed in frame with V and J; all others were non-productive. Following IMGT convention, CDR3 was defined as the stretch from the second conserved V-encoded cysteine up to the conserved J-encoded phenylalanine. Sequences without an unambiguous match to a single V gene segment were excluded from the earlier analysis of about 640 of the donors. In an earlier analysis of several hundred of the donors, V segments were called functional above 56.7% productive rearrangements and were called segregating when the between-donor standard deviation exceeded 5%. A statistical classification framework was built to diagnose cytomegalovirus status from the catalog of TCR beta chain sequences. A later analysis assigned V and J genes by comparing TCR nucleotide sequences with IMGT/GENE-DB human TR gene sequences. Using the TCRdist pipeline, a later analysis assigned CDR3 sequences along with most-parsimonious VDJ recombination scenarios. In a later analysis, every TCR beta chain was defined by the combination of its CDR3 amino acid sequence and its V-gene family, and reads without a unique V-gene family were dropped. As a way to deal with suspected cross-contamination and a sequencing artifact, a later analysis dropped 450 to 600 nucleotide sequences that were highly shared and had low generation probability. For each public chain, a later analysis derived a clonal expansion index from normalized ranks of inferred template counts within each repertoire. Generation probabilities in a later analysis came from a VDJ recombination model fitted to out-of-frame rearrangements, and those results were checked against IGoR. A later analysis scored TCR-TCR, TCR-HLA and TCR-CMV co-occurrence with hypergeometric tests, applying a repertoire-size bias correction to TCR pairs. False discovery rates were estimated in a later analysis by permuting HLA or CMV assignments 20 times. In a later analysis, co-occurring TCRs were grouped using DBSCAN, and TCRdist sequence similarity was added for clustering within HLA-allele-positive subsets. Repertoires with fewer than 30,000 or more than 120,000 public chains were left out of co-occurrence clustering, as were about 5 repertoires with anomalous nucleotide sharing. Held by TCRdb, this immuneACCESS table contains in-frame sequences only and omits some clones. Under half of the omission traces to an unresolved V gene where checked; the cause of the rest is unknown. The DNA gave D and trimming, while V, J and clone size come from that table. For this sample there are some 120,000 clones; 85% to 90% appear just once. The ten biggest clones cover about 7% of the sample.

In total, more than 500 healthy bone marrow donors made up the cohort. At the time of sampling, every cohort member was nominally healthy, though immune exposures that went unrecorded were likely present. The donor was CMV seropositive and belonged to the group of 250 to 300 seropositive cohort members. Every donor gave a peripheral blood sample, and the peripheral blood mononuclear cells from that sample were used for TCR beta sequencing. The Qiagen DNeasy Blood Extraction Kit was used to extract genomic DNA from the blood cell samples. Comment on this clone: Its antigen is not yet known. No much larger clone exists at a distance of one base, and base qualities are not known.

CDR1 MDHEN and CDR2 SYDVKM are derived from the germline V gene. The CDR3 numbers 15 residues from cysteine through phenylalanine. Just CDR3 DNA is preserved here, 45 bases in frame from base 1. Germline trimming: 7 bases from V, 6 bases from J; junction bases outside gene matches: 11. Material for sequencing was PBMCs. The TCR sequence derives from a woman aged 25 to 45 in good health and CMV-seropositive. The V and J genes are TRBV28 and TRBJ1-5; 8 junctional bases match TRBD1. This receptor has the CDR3 CASNILDREGQPQHF. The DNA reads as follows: TGTGCCAGCAACATATTGGACAGGGAAGGTCAGCCCCAGCATTTT.